This T cell receptor beta chain comes out of a study of cytotoxic CD8 clonotypes in ibrutinib-treated CLL. Study context: There were about 10 relapsed/refractory patients and about 15 treatment-naive patients, and around 18 were IGHV unmutated. Across samples, productive templates numbered 250,000 to 300,000 and productive rearrangements reached 94,082 on average. Study-wide findings and caveats: Stable or contracted on treatment, public clonotypes were also uncommon.

CDR1 and CDR2 from the germline V gene are SEHNR and FQNEAQ (reference sequence). V was trimmed by 5 bases and J by 0 bases, leaving 13 bases between them. The CDR3 extends over 15 amino acids. Here immunoSEQ multiplex PCR was the method, and the copy in TCRdb shows in-frame clones only, minus some. The table shows tens of thousands of clones, with roughly 69% occurring only once. With regard to this clone: Its matching antigen is unknown.

The source was PBMCs, collected after 12 months of ibrutinib treatment. V is TRBV7-9 and J is TRBJ2-5; D gene ambiguous. The source is a human donor with chronic lymphocytic leukemia. CDR3 DNA sequence: TGTGCCAGCAGCCCCCCGGAGCGATACCAAGAGACCCAGTACTTC. It specifies CASSPPERYQETQYF.